One and the same sample provided the 6 T cell receptor beta chains below, sequenced in a study of cytomegalovirus exposure and HLA in healthy donors. PCR was performed using 60 Vbeta and 13 Jbeta primers. Assay used: immunoSEQ multiplex PCR; TCRdb lists only in-frame clones, some missing. The repertoire holds under 200,000 clones, with roughly 71% as singletons. The source material was PBMCs. These receptors all stem from a male donor in good health and CMV-seropositive.

The chain carries TRBV6-5 and TRBJ2-1; 10 bases line up with TRBD1. The CDR3 length is 14 residues. Germline V lookup: CDR1 MNHEY, CDR2 SVGAGI. J lost 8 bases, V lost 2 bases, and 3 bases had no gene match. The CDR3 nucleotides read TGTGCCAGCAGTTACGGGGGGACAGGGGATGAGCAGTTCTTC. It specifies CASSYGGTGDEQFF.

The chain uses TRBV10-3 and TRBJ1-1; D gene uncertain. The germline CDR1 and CDR2 sequences are ENHRY and SYGVKD. V was pared by 5 bases and J by 1 base, with 14 bases between. This CDR3 region has 15 residues. The CDR3 nucleotides read TGTGCCATCAGTCCCCTCTCACCGGGGAACACTGAAGCTTTCTTT. Translating it yields CAISPLSPGNTEAFF.

J is TRBJ2-3 and V is TRBV7-9, with a possible D match to TRBD1 (5 bases). CDR3 length: 15 amino acids. The ends were cut back, 1 base at V and 3 bases at J, with 11 bases in the middle. Germline loops: CDR1 SEHNR, CDR2 FQNEAQ (reference sequence). In DNA form, the CDR3 reads TGTGCCAGCAGCTTAGGGGGCTATGGGACAGATACGCAGTATTTT. Its translation: CASSLGGYGTDTQYF.

This clone was recorded once. CDR3 protein: CASSLGNPPDTQYF. The CDR3, as DNA: TGTGCCAGCAGCTTAGGCAATCCCCCAGATACGCAGTATTTT. The rearrangement uses TRBV13 and TRBJ2-3; D is unresolved. V shed 0 bases and J shed 4 bases, with 8 bases lying between them. Looked up from germline, CDR1 is PRHDT and CDR2 is FYEKMQ (reference sequence). This CDR3 comprises 14 residues.

This rearrangement joins TRBV30 to TRBJ1-1; D call uncertain. Looked up from germline, CDR1 is GTSNPN and CDR2 is SVGIG (reference sequence). V dropped 5 bases and J dropped 8 bases, with 15 bases sitting between them. The length of the CDR3 is 12 residues. For the CDR3, the DNA is TGTGCCTGGGAAGCTGCCACAGCAGAAGCTTTCTTT. Protein: CAWEAATAEAFF.

The V and J genes are TRBV6-4 and TRBJ2-3; D perhaps matches TRBD2 (5 bases). The ends were cut back, 0 bases at V and 2 bases at J, with 6 bases in the middle. Germline V lookup: CDR1 MRHNA, CDR2 SNTAGT. The CDR3 is 14 residues long. The CDR3 protein is CASSDSRDTDTQYF. The DNA of the CDR3 is TGTGCCAGCAGTGACTCCCGGGACACAGATACGCAGTATTTT.